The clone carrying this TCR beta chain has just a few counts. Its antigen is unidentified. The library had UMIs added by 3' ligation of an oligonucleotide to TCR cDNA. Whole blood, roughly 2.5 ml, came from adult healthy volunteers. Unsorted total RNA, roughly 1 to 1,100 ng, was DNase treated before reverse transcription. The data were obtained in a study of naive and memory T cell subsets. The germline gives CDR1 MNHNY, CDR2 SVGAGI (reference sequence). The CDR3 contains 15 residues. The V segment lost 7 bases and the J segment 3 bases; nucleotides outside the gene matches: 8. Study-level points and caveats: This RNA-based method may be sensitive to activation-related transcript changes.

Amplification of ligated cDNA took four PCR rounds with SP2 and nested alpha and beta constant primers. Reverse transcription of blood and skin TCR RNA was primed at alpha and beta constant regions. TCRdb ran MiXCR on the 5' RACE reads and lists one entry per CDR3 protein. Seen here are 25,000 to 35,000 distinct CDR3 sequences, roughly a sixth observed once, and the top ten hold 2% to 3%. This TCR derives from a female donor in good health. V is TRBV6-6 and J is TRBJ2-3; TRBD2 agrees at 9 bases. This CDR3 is CASTRGGGATDTQYF. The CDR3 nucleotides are TGTGCCAGCACTCGAGGCGGGGGGGCGACAGATACGCAGTATTTT.